The clone carrying this TCR beta chain appeared once. Antigen: not known. Unexposed donor CD4+ T cells date from about 2011-2018, before the COVID-19 pandemic. Isolation of CD4+ T cells took place after about 9 days in culture. This record belongs to a study of CD4 T cells in relation to SARS-CoV-2 and coronaviruses. From germline, CDR1 is KGHSH and CDR2 LQKENI. Deletions cut 3 bases from V and 2 bases from J, with 13 bases between. The CDR3 runs 15 residues. TCRdb's table, derived via immunoSEQ multiplex PCR, lists solely in-frame clones and lacks some. The sample shows about 18,000 clones, approximately 78% of them seen only once.

The chain uses TRBV18 and TRBJ1-2; a possible D gene is TRBD1 (6 bases). The sequencing input was CD4+ T cells from PBMCs, cultured in vitro. This receptor was taken from a human donor in good health. The CDR3 bases are TGTGCCAGCTCACCGTCCCCGACAGGCAACTATGGCTACACCTTC. Its protein is CASSPSPTGNYGYTF.